This note documents a single T cell receptor (beta chain) sequence. What it binds is not known. Using immunoSEQ multiplex PCR, the repertoire was profiled, and TCRdb retains in-frame clones only, with some absent. The table lists around 2.1 million clones, roughly 91% of them singletons. The naive CD8 population came from CD45RO-negative cells selected for CCR7, without terminally differentiated effector memory CD45RA+ cells. Donors, without exception, were Caucasian adults residing in Nashville, Tennessee. The length of the CDR3 is 13 residues. The junction had 1 base not matched to a gene; V was cut back by 6 bases and J by 0 bases. Germline V gives CDR1 MNHNS, CDR2 SASEGT. The data were taken from a study of shared clonotypes between healthy human individuals. The study, taken as a whole, reports: It was anticipated that sequencing depth would influence how many clonotypes donors shared. The study sampled only blood, and tissue repertoires likely differ. Relative to memory subsets, naive subsets generally showed larger estimated richness.

The clonotype comes from a man between 18 and 35 years old in good health. Some clones in this sample may be carry-over from other donors' samples. The V and J genes are TRBV6-1 and TRBJ2-7, with 8 nucleotides matching TRBD2. The sequenced sample was naive CD8+ T cells from PBMCs. CDR3 protein: CASRGLDSYEQYF. In nucleotides, the CDR3 is TGTGCCAGCAGGGGACTAGACTCCTACGAGCAGTACTTC.